The 28 T cell receptor beta chains below were found in one sample sequenced in a study of human thymus T cells. Clones were read by immunoSEQ multiplex PCR, and TCRdb kept only the in-frame ones, dropping some. The sample shows roughly 86,000 clones, about 96% of them seen only once. Thymus tissue was removed during corrective cardiac surgery. Material: thymus tissue. These receptors came from a boy younger than two with a congenital heart defect but otherwise immunologically healthy.

The chain carries TRBV5-1 and TRBJ2-3; maybe TRBD1 (7 bases). CDR3 size: 17 residues. From germline, CDR1 is SGHRS and CDR2 YFSETQ. Trimming cost V 3 bases and J 9 bases, with 26 bases left between them. CDR3 coding DNA: TGCGCCAGCAGCTACACCGACAGGGACTTACTCAGATGGACGCAGTATTTT. It specifies CASSYTDRDLLRWTQYF.

The V and J genes are TRBV7-2 and TRBJ2-1; no definite D call. This CDR3 is built from 17 residues. Trimming stripped 1 base from V and 0 bases from J, with 13 bases between. Germline V CDR1 and CDR2: SGHTA, FQGNSA. The CDR3, as DNA: TGTGCCAGCAGCTTAGGTAACGCTACCCTCTCCTACAATGAGCAGTTCTTC. Translating it yields CASSLGNATLSYNEQFF.

This sequence joins TRBV27 and TRBJ1-6; 7 nucleotides agree with TRBD1. V shed 6 bases, J shed 4 bases, and the junction held 6 bases outside the gene matches. CDR1 and CDR2 (germline): MNHEY, SMNVEV (reference sequence). The length of the CDR3 is 15 residues. The CDR3 is CASRTGKNYNSPLHF. CDR3 nucleotides: TGTGCCAGCAGGACAGGGAAAAATTATAATTCACCCCTCCACTTT.

This clone was seen once. The CDR3 here is CASSRHGTGVYTGELFF. The CDR3 DNA reads as TGTGCCAGCAGCCGGCACGGGACAGGGGTCTACACCGGGGAGCTGTTTTTT. The gene calls are TRBV28 and TRBJ2-2; TRBD1 matches 10 bases. Losses at the gene ends were 6 bases for V and 3 bases for J; bases not matched to a gene: 10. The V gene's germline CDR1 is MDHEN and CDR2 SYDVKM. CDR3 length: 17 residues.

The chain recombines TRBV5-1 with TRBJ2-3; 7 bases line up with TRBD2. The CDR3 extends over 13 amino acids. The germline gives CDR1 SGHRS, CDR2 YFSETQ. The V and J ends lost 4 bases and 4 bases, in that order; junction bases with no gene match: 3. The CDR3 region has the DNA TGCGCCAGCAGCCTCCGGGGGGCAGATACGCAGTATTTT. It specifies CASSLRGADTQYF.

V usage is TRBV21-1 and J usage is TRBJ2-7; TRBD1 is taken as the D call from the table, unchecked against the DNA. TRBV21-1 corresponds to a pseudogene. The CDR3 totals 18 residues. The CDR3 loop is CASSKEGLRATDRYEQYF. The CDR3, as DNA: TGTGCCAGCAGCAAAGAGGGGCTTCGGGCGACAGATCGGTACGAGCAGTACTTC.

This clone has only one observation. The rearrangement uses TRBV27 and TRBJ1-5; weak D call: TRBD1 (5 bases). Trimming cost V 8 bases and J 7 bases, with 27 bases left between them. The CDR3 totals 17 residues. The germline gives CDR1 MNHEY, CDR2 SMNVEV (reference sequence). The CDR3 DNA follows: TGTGCCAGCGGAACTGGGGGGGGAAGGCTGGCGGGACAGCCCCAGCATTTT. Amino acid sequence: CASGTGGGRLAGQPQHF.

The rearrangement uses TRBV5-6 and TRBJ1-1; D is uncertain. The germline V and J ends were trimmed by 4 bases and 7 bases, with 20 bases remaining between them. Germline CDR1 SGHDT, CDR2 YYEEEE. CDR3 length: 15 residues. The CDR3 bases are TGTGCCAGCAGCAGGACGGGGTCCAGGCTCAGTGAAGCTTTCTTT. It yields the protein CASSRTGSRLSEAFF.

This sequence joins TRBV5-1 and TRBJ1-2, with 8 bases identical to TRBD1. V shed 4 bases, J shed 2 bases, and the junction held 10 bases outside the gene matches. CDR1 is SGHRS, CDR2 YFSETQ, per germline. The CDR3 sequence is 16 residues long. CDR3 amino acids: CASSDRGKGQNYGYTF. The CDR3 DNA sequence: TGCGCCAGCAGCGACAGGGGAAAAGGACAAAACTATGGCTACACCTTC.

This chain links TRBV6-1 with TRBJ2-7, with 7 bases identical to TRBD2. Trimming took 4 bases from V and 1 from J; bases not matched to a gene: 10. The CDR3 spans 16 residues. The germline gives CDR1 MNHNS, CDR2 SASEGT. CDR3 sequence (DNA): TGTGCCAGCAGTGCCACTAGCGAATCTCCATCCTACGAGCAGTACTTC. Translating gives CASSATSESPSYEQYF.

The V gene is TRBV4-2, the J gene TRBJ2-2; either TRBD1 or TRBD2 may fit D (5 bases each). The CDR3 length is 13 residues. The germline gives CDR1 LGHNA, CDR2 YNFKEQ. V lost 3 bases, J lost 5 bases, and 7 bases lay in between. The CDR3 DNA reads TGTGCCAGCAGCCACGAGGGGACCGGGGAGCTGTTTTTT. Translating it yields CASSHEGTGELFF.

V gene TRBV7-2 combines with J gene TRBJ1-2; perhaps TRBD1 as D (5 bases). The germline gives CDR1 SGHTA, CDR2 FQGNSA. CDR3 length: 18 amino acids. Trimming stripped 5 bases from V and 0 bases from J, with 22 bases between. The CDR3, as DNA: TGTGCCAGCAGCCTCAGGGACGCCCACTACTCAGCTAACTATGGCTACACCTTC. Translating it yields CASSLRDAHYSANYGYTF.

The CDR3 sequence is CASSSGVGGTEAFF. The DNA for the CDR3 is TGTGCCAGCAGTTCAGGGGTCGGGGGCACTGAAGCTTTCTTT. This chain connects TRBV27 to TRBJ1-1, with D possibly matching TRBD1 (6 bases). CDR1 and CDR2 from the germline V gene are MNHEY and SMNVEV (reference sequence). V lost 4 bases and J lost 4, with 13 bases in between. The CDR3 covers 14 residues.

The chain joins TRBV7-9 to TRBJ2-2; a possible D gene is TRBD1 (5 bases). This CDR3 has 15 residues. CDR1 and CDR2 from the germline V gene are SEHNR and FQNEAQ (reference sequence). Trimming took 4 bases from V and 1 from J, leaving 10 bases between them. The CDR3 nucleotides are TGTGCCAGCAGCTCGGTACAGGAGAACACCGGGGAGCTGTTTTTT. Amino acid sequence: CASSSVQENTGELFF. Full variable domain (missing parts from reference TRBV7-9 and TRBJ2-2): DTGVSQNPRHKITKRGQNVTFRCDPISEHNRLYWYRQTLGQGPEFLTYFQNEAQLEKSRLLSDRFSAERPKGSFSTLEIQRTEQGDSAMYLCASSSVQENTGELFFGEGSRLTVL.

The rearrangement joins TRBV4-2 to TRBJ2-2; the D gene is possibly TRBD1 (5 bases). The CDR3 sequence is 15 residues long. The germline CDR1 and CDR2 sequences are LGHNA and YNFKEQ. V gave up 2 bases and J gave up 1 base, with 8 bases separating them. This CDR3 reads CASSQPQENTGELFF. The CDR3, as DNA: TGTGCCAGCAGCCAACCACAGGAGAACACCGGGGAGCTGTTTTTT.

This chain connects TRBV21-1 to TRBJ2-5; TRBD1 reflects the table's D call only, with no check against the DNA. TRBV21-1 is listed as a pseudogene. The CDR3 runs to 19 residues. The CDR3 nucleotides read TGTGCCAGCAGCAGCCCAGGGGGCGAAATTTCCGTCAAATTAGAGACCCAGTACTTC. Protein: CASSSPGGEISVKLETQYF.

The chain uses TRBV21-1 and TRBJ2-7; whether TRBD2, the table's D call, matches the DNA was not checked. TRBV21-1 is tagged as a pseudogene. This CDR3 is 18 amino acids long. DNA for the CDR3: TGTGCCAGCAGCAAAGTTTTCGTCTTCGTGGGACTTCTCTACGAGCAGTACTTC. Protein sequence: CASSKVFVFVGLLYEQYF.

The rearrangement links TRBV4-3 to TRBJ2-3, with 7 bases lining up with TRBD2. This CDR3 region has 16 residues. V shed 3 bases and J 1 base; nucleotides not matched to a gene: 7. CDR1 is LGHNA and CDR2 is YSLEER in the germline V gene. The CDR3 DNA reads TGCGCCAGCAGCCACGCGGGGAGGGGATGCACAGATACGCAGTATTTT. This translates into CASSHAGRGCTDTQYF.

This clone has just one count. The gene calls are TRBV11-2 and TRBJ2-7; no reliable D call. The CDR3 extends over 13 amino acids. The V end lost 1 base, the J end lost 5 bases, and 9 bases lay between the germline ends. In germline, CDR1 is SGHAT, CDR2 FQNNGV. The CDR3 spells CASSLGLDHEQYF. The CDR3 DNA sequence: TGTGCCAGCAGCTTAGGGCTGGACCACGAGCAGTACTTC.

The chain is built from TRBV27 and TRBJ2-7, with D uncertain. Between the trimmed V and J ends, which lost 6 bases and 2 bases, there was a span of 14 bases. The CDR3 covers 14 residues. The germline CDR1 and CDR2 sequences are MNHEY and SMNVEV (reference sequence). The CDR3 region is CASRHPTETYEQYF. CDR3 nucleotides: TGTGCCAGCAGGCACCCAACTGAGACCTACGAGCAGTACTTC.

In its sample, this clone was seen once. V is TRBV4-1 and J is TRBJ2-1; 7 bases are shared with TRBD2. CDR1 is MGHRA, CDR2 YSYEKL, per germline. The CDR3 has 15 amino acids. V dropped 1 base and J dropped 4; count of bases not matched to a gene: 4. Here the CDR3 DNA reads TGCGCCAGCAGCCAAGGTCTAGCGGCTTACAATGAGCAGTTCTTC. Translated, it gives CASSQGLAAYNEQFF.

The CDR3 region has the DNA TGTGCCAGCAGTGTACCTCATTTCTACGAGCAGTACTTC. Translation: CASSVPHFYEQYF. The chain combines TRBV6-4 with TRBJ2-7, with D uncertain. Looked up from germline, CDR1 is MRHNA and CDR2 is SNTAGT. The CDR3 is made up of 13 amino acids. V gave up 4 bases and J gave up 3 bases, with 10 bases separating them.

This chain joins TRBV27 and TRBJ2-7, with 9 bases fitting TRBD2. After removal of 4 bases from V and 3 bases from J, the junction contained 4 bases not matched to a gene. Germline lookup yields CDR1 MNHEY and CDR2 SMNVEV (reference sequence). CDR3 length: 14 amino acids. CDR3 nucleotide sequence: TGTGCCAGCAGTTGTGCGGGAGGGGGCTACGAGCAGTACTTC. Protein product: CASSCAGGGYEQYF.

Only one count was recorded for this clone. The chain uses TRBV25-1 and TRBJ2-5, with TRBD1 matching over 7 bases. V shed 3 bases, J shed 3 bases, and the junction held 7 bases outside the gene matches. This CDR3 is 15 amino acids long. From germline, CDR1 is MGHDK and CDR2 SYGVNS. The CDR3 bases are TGTGCCAGCAGTGACGACAGGGAACGAAAAGAGACCCAGTACTTC. Protein: CASSDDRERKETQYF.

This clone was seen more than once but under ten times. The CDR3 sequence: CSAYNEQFF. CDR3 DNA sequence: TGCAGTGCTTACAATGAGCAGTTCTTC. The J gene is TRBJ2-1, the V gene TRBV20-1, with D uncertain. The CDR3 contains 9 residues. Germline assignment: CDR1 DFQATT and CDR2 SNEGSKA (reference sequence). V was clipped by 5 bases and J by 4 bases, with 0 bases between them.

This clone has only one observation. The gene calls are TRBV14 and TRBJ1-1, with TRBD1 as a possible D gene (5 bases). The CDR3 runs to 15 residues. The V and J ends lost 1 base and 0 bases respectively, with 9 bases between them. Germline CDR1 SGHDN, CDR2 FVKESK. The CDR3 here is CASSQGGFMNTEAFF. The CDR3 region has the DNA TGTGCCAGCAGCCAAGGGGGCTTTATGAACACTGAAGCTTTCTTT.

V is TRBV11-3 and J is TRBJ2-5; D possibly uses TRBD1 or TRBD2 (5 bases each). Between the trimmed V and J ends, which lost 5 bases and 5 bases, there was a span of 18 bases. Germline values: CDR1 SGHNT, CDR2 YENEEA. This CDR3 is 15 amino acids long. CDR3 amino acids: CASSPPPTWGETQYF. In nucleotides, the CDR3 is TGTGCCAGCAGCCCTCCCCCTACTTGGGGGGAGACCCAGTACTTC.

This sequence joins TRBV5-1 and TRBJ1-1; D is unclear. Germline V lookup: CDR1 SGHRS, CDR2 YFSETQ. V was shortened by 4 bases and J by 4 bases, with 14 bases between the two germline ends. The length of the CDR3 is 14 residues. The CDR3 reads CASSRRPMGTEAFF. The CDR3 nucleotides are TGCGCCAGCAGCCGCCGGCCCATGGGCACTGAAGCTTTCTTT.